The entry below gives a single TCR beta chain sequence along with its context. Repertoires were generated with immunoSEQ multiplex PCR, while TCRdb's copy carries only in-frame clones and drops some. The repertoire consists of about 59,000 clones, with around 93% occurring once and the leading ten covering approximately 3%. The source of the sample is a study of T cell changes during pregnancy in multiple sclerosis. Germline CDR1 is MDHEN and CDR2 is SYDVKM. V shed 3 bases and J shed 4 bases, with 19 bases lying between them. The CDR3 sequence is 17 residues long. The sample was peripheral blood, taken in the second trimester of pregnancy. The TCR sequence derives from a female donor in good health, enrolled as a control in a pregnancy study. This sequence joins TRBV28 and TRBJ2-1; weak D call: TRBD1 (6 bases). CDR3 amino acids: CASSLPGTPNRYNEQFF. DNA of the CDR3: TGTGCCAGCAGTTTGCCCGGGACACCAAACCGTTACAATGAGCAGTTCTTC.